Below are 27 T cell receptor beta chains sequenced from a single sample in a study of blood T cell repertoires in COVID-19. The table came from immunoSEQ multiplex PCR; TCRdb's copy has only in-frame clones and leaves some out. The sample consists of fewer than 250,000 clones, 88% of them appearing once. Sequencing was done on a sample of peripheral blood. The receptors shown here come from an older man with acute or convalescent COVID-19.

The CDR3 nucleotides read TGTGCCAGCAGTTCTGGGGGACTTCTAACCTACGAGCAGTACTTC. Translated: CASSSGGLLTYEQYF. J is TRBJ2-7 and V is TRBV6-6; possibly TRBD2 for D (6 bases). Germline CDR1 is MNHNY and CDR2 is SVGAGI (reference sequence). This CDR3 spans 15 amino acids. V was shortened by 4 bases and J by 2 bases, with 15 bases between the two germline ends.

The chain has TRBV7-3 and TRBJ2-2, with D perhaps TRBD1 (6 bases). V was cut by 5 bases and J by 0 bases, with 16 bases left in between. Germline V gives CDR1 SGHTA, CDR2 FQGTGA. CDR3 size: 17 residues. The CDR3 DNA reads TGTGCCAGCAGCCGTCCCCCGGGACATCCGAACACCGGGGAGCTGTTTTTT. Its protein is CASSRPPGHPNTGELFF.

The rearrangement links TRBV30 to TRBJ2-3; the D gene is possibly TRBD2 (5 bases). The V and J ends lost 4 bases and 1 base respectively, with 6 bases between them. The CDR3 loop spans 12 amino acids. Germline loops: CDR1 GTSNPN, CDR2 SVGIG (reference sequence). The CDR3 is CAWNSGTDTQYF. The CDR3 DNA reads TGTGCCTGGAATAGCGGCACAGATACGCAGTATTTT.

This chain uses TRBV15 with TRBJ1-3; TRBD1 aligns across 8 bases. CDR3 size: 18 residues. V lost 5 bases to trimming and J lost 4 bases; unmatched junction nucleotides: 16. Germline V gene sequence: CDR1 LNHNV, CDR2 YYDKDF (reference sequence). The CDR3 protein is CATSGLRGPVVPGNTIYF. The CDR3 coding sequence is TGTGCCACCAGCGGCCTCAGGGGGCCAGTCGTCCCGGGAAACACCATATATTTT.

V and J are TRBV4-3 and TRBJ2-3; the match to TRBD2 covers 12 bases. Germline assignment: CDR1 LGHNA and CDR2 YSLEER. The CDR3 extends over 15 amino acids. Unmatched junction bases numbered 6, after V lost 3 bases and J lost 8 bases. CDR3 sequence (DNA): TGCGCCAGCAGCCAGGACCCTAGCGGGAGGGCTACGCAGTATTTT. Its translation is CASSQDPSGRATQYF.

This sequence joins TRBV18 and TRBJ1-1, with 7 bases fitting TRBD1. V dropped 3 bases and J dropped 8; count of bases not matched to a gene: 12. The CDR3 covers 15 residues. The germline gives CDR1 KGHSH, CDR2 LQKENI. The CDR3: CASSPSQGQVSEAFF. CDR3 in DNA: TGTGCCAGCTCACCTTCTCAAGGACAGGTATCAGAAGCTTTCTTT.

The chain uses TRBV7-2 and TRBJ1-4; the D is unclear. The V gene lost 5 bases and the J gene lost 7 bases, with 17 bases spanning the gap. The CDR3 extends over 15 amino acids. From germline, CDR1 is SGHTA and CDR2 FQGNSA. CDR3 protein: CASSPSPGSSEKLFF. As DNA, the CDR3 is TGTGCCAGCAGCCCCTCCCCGGGGAGTAGTGAAAAACTGTTTTTT. Variable domain in full (rest from reference TRBV7-2 and TRBJ1-4): GAGVSQSPSNKVTEKGKDVELRCDPISGHTALYWYRQSLGQGLEFLIYFQGNSAPDKSGLPSDRFSAERTGGSVSTLTIQRTQQEDSAVYLCASSPSPGSSEKLFFGSGTQLSVL.

The chain uses TRBV2 and TRBJ2-7, with 7 bases matching TRBD2. The CDR3 is 13 residues long. Trimming at V came to 8 bases and at J to 3 bases, leaving 7 bases not matched to a gene. Germline assignment: CDR1 SNHLY and CDR2 FYNNEI. CDR3 sequence reads: CASRGRANYEQYF. The CDR3 DNA reads as TGTGCCAGCCGGGGGAGGGCAAACTACGAGCAGTACTTC.

The V and J genes are TRBV10-3 and TRBJ1-3; perhaps TRBD1 as D (6 bases). Germline V lookup: CDR1 ENHRY, CDR2 SYGVKD. The CDR3 consists of 18 residues. V was trimmed by 0 bases and J by 0 bases, leaving 15 bases between them. CDR3 loop: CAISESSVTGSSGNTIYF. The CDR3 bases are TGTGCCATCAGTGAGTCTTCCGTAACAGGGAGCTCTGGAAACACCATATATTTT.

This chain joins TRBV5-5 and TRBJ2-1; D is unresolved. Per germline, CDR1 SGHKS and CDR2 YYEKEE (reference sequence). V shed 1 base and J shed 4 bases, with 6 bases lying between them. The CDR3 has 13 residues. In DNA form, the CDR3 reads TGTGCCAGCAGCTTGAGCGTGTACAATGAGCAGTTCTTC. This translates into CASSLSVYNEQFF.

The genes are TRBV5-6 and TRBJ2-3; D remains ambiguous. This CDR3 spans 13 amino acids. CDR1 and CDR2 from the germline V gene are SGHDT and YYEEEE. The V end was cut by 4 bases, the J end by 1 base, with 7 bases between. The CDR3 coding sequence is TGTGCCAGCAGCCAAGGAGGCACAGATACGCAGTATTTT. Translation: CASSQGGTDTQYF.

This chain joins TRBV30 and TRBJ1-4; D possibly corresponds to TRBD1 (6 bases). Germline CDR1 reads GTSNPN; CDR2 reads SVGIG (reference sequence). The V and J ends lost 2 bases and 2 bases respectively, with 18 bases between them. CDR3 size: 17 residues. Here the CDR3 DNA reads TGTGCCTGGAGTCCCCGGACAGAACTGACGACTAATGAAAAACTGTTTTTT. Translated: CAWSPRTELTTNEKLFF.

This rearrangement joins TRBV5-1 to TRBJ1-4, with TRBD1 matching over 12 bases. Germline V gives CDR1 SGHRS, CDR2 YFSETQ. This CDR3 is built from 17 residues. Germline trimming cut 4 bases from V and 0 bases from J; bases unmatched to any gene: 4. DNA for the CDR3: TGCGCCAGCAGCCAGGGACAGGGGGCGACAACTAATGAAAAACTGTTTTTT. Residues: CASSQGQGATTNEKLFF.

CDR3 loop: CASKILADTQYF. CDR3 nucleotides: TGTGCCAGCAAAATACTCGCAGATACGCAGTATTTT. This chain uses TRBV2 with TRBJ2-3; no clear D. V lost 7 bases and J lost 4, with 9 bases in between. The CDR3 length is 12 residues. Germline loops: CDR1 SNHLY, CDR2 FYNNEI. The variable domain in full, completed from reference TRBV2 and TRBJ2-3, reads EPEVTQTPSHQVTQMGQEVILRCVPISNHLYFYWYRQILGQKVEFLVSFYNNEISEKSEIFDDQFSVERPDGSNFTLKIRSTKLEDSAMYFCASKILADTQYFGPGTRLTVL.

The table lists this clone with a few counts. The chain employs TRBV7-8 and TRBJ1-6, with no clear D. The CDR3 is 19 residues long. V was trimmed by 1 base and J by 0 bases, leaving 16 bases between them. Germline CDR1 is SGHVS and CDR2 is FQNEAQ. The CDR3 sequence is CASSLGFGRRSSYNSPLHF. The CDR3 DNA is TGTGCCAGCAGCTTAGGGTTTGGACGGAGGAGCTCCTATAATTCACCCCTCCACTTT. Looking up the rest from reference TRBV7-8 and TRBJ1-6 gives the full variable domain: GAGVSQSPRYKVAKRGQDVALRCDPISGHVSLFWYQQALGQGPEFLTYFQNEAQLDKSGLPSDRFFAERPEGSVSTLKIQRTQQEDSAVYLCASSLGFGRRSSYNSPLHFGNGTRLTVT.

In this sample, this clone turned up once. The CDR3 loop is CASSTAGRGRGQREQYF. The DNA of the CDR3 is TGTGCCAGCAGCACCGCGGGTCGGGGCAGGGGGCAGCGGGAGCAGTACTTC. The chain employs TRBV28 and TRBJ2-7, with 8 nucleotides matching TRBD1. This CDR3 spans 17 amino acids. The V gene end was trimmed by 6 bases and the J gene end by 7 bases; junction bases not matched to a gene: 20. CDR1 MDHEN and CDR2 SYDVKM come from the germline V gene.

This clone was detected once. The rearrangement joins TRBV9 to TRBJ2-2, with D maybe TRBD2 (5 bases). Trimming stripped 3 bases from V and 2 bases from J, with 17 bases between. The CDR3 totals 17 residues. Per germline, CDR1 SGDLS and CDR2 YYNGEE. The chain's CDR3 is CASSALGGGLNTGELFF. CDR3 DNA: TGTGCCAGCAGCGCCCTGGGTGGAGGTTTAAACACCGGGGAGCTGTTTTTT.

This chain connects TRBV5-1 to TRBJ2-1, with D unresolved. V was trimmed by 3 bases and J by 6 bases, leaving 16 bases between them. The CDR3 is made up of 15 amino acids. Germline CDR1 is SGHRS and CDR2 is YFSETQ. DNA of the CDR3: TGCGCCAGCAGCTCCCAATCTGAGGTCGGCAATGAGCAGTTCTTC. Its translation: CASSSQSEVGNEQFF.

This clone was seen a single time. The genes are TRBV18 and TRBJ1-5; 8 bases are shared with TRBD1. CDR3 length equals 16 residues. V was pared by 6 bases and J by 0 bases, with 7 bases of the junction left unmatched. Germline CDR1 and CDR2: KGHSH and LQKENI. The DNA of the CDR3 is TGTGCCAGCTCCCTAGGGACAGGCCATAGCAATCAGCCCCAGCATTTT. This gives the protein CASSLGTGHSNQPQHF.

CDR3 residues: CASSSTGTGVTEAFF. CDR3 sequence (DNA): TGTGCCAGCAGCTCTACCGGGACAGGGGTCACTGAAGCTTTCTTT. The chain carries TRBV5-6 and TRBJ1-1, with TRBD1 matching 10 bases. The ends lost 3 bases at V and 4 bases at J; junction bases unmatched: 6. The CDR3 has 15 amino acids. Germline assignment: CDR1 SGHDT and CDR2 YYEEEE.

The chain has TRBV7-2 and TRBJ2-7; 8 bases agree with TRBD2. This CDR3 is 15 amino acids long. The germline V gene has CDR1 SGHTA and CDR2 FQGNSA. Trimming cost V 5 bases and J 5 bases; bases outside gene matches: 11. CDR3 loop: CASSPRLSGSNEQYF. The CDR3 DNA reads TGTGCCAGCAGCCCTAGGCTCAGCGGGAGTAACGAGCAGTACTTC.

The chain joins TRBV19 to TRBJ2-5; 9 bases agree with TRBD1. Germline trimming cut 3 bases from V and 5 bases from J; bases unmatched to any gene: 4. Germline V CDR1 and CDR2: LNHDA, SQIVND (reference sequence). CDR3 length: 14 amino acids. CDR3 sequence: CASSITGGGETQYF. CDR3 nucleotide sequence: TGTGCCAGTAGTATTACAGGGGGCGGGGAGACCCAGTACTTC.

The chain joins TRBV5-1 to TRBJ2-7, with 15 bases matching TRBD2. CDR3 length equals 16 residues. Germline assignment: CDR1 SGHRS and CDR2 YFSETQ. With V trimmed by 2 bases and J by 4 bases, 4 bases remained unmatched. For the CDR3, the DNA is TGCGCCAGCAGCTTAGGACTAGCGGGAGGGCCATACGAGCAGTACTTC. It translates to CASSLGLAGGPYEQYF.

The rearrangement links TRBV6-2 or TRBV6-3 to TRBJ2-7, with 12 bases that match TRBD2. The ends lost 4 bases at V and 5 bases at J; junction bases unmatched: 6. Per the germline V gene, CDR1 is MNHEY and CDR2 is SVGEGT. The CDR3 is 15 residues long. The CDR3 bases are TGTGCCAGCAGTTTCCGGACTAGCGGGAACCACGAGCAGTACTTC. Its protein is CASSFRTSGNHEQYF.

Only one count was recorded for this clone. The J gene is TRBJ2-5, the V gene TRBV2, with a possible D match to TRBD2 (7 bases). Germline V gene lookup returns CDR1 SNHLY and CDR2 FYNNEI. Trimming cost V 4 bases and J 5 bases, with 14 bases left between them. The CDR3 spans 14 residues. Here the CDR3 DNA reads TGTGCCAGCAGTGTGTCAAGGGGGGGGGAGACCCAGTACTTC. This gives the protein CASSVSRGGETQYF.

The gene calls are TRBV6-5 and TRBJ1-2; TRBD1 agrees at 9 bases. V shed 4 bases, J shed 7 bases, and the junction held 13 bases outside the gene matches. Germline assignment: CDR1 MNHEY and CDR2 SVGAGI. The CDR3 has 16 amino acids. CDR3: CASSSDRGQGRGGYTF. CDR3 in DNA: TGTGCCAGCAGTTCCGACCGGGGACAGGGAAGGGGTGGCTACACCTTC.

The J gene is TRBJ2-3, the V gene TRBV21-1; the table gives TRBD2 as D, unverified against the DNA. TRBV21-1 is flagged as a pseudogene. This CDR3 is built from 16 residues. The CDR3 loop is CASSPRGSRYRDTQYF. The CDR3 nucleotides are TGTGCCAGCAGCCCAAGAGGTAGCAGATATCGAGATACGCAGTATTTT.